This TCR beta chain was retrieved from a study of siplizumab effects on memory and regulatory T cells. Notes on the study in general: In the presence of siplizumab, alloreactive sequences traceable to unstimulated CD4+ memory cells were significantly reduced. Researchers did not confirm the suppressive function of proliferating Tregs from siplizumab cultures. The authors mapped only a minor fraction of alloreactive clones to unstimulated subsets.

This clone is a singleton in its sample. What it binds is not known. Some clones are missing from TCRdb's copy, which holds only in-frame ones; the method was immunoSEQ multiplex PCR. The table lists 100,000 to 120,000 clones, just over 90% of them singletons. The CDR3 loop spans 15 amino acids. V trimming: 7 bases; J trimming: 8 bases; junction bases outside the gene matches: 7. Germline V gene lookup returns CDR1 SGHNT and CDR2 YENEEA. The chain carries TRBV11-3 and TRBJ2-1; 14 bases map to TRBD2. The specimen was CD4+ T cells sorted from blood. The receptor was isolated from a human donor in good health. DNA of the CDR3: TGTGCCAGCACCCTAGGACTAGCGGGAGGATATGAGCAGTTCTTC. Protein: CASTLGLAGGYEQFF. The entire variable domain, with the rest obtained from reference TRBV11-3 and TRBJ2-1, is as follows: EAGVVQSPRYKIIEKKQPVAFWCNPISGHNTLYWYLQNLGQGPELLIRYENEEAVDDSQLPKDRFSAERLKGVDSTLKIQPAELGDSAVYLCASTLGLAGGYEQFFGPGTRLTVL.